This passage covers 9 T cell receptor beta chains from one sample sequenced in a study of PD-1 blockade in classical Hodgkin lymphoma. The assay was immunoSEQ multiplex PCR, and TCRdb's table has in-frame clones only and misses some. The sample lists about 110,000 clones; 80% to 90% were seen once. Every patient was affected by relapse after autologous stem cell transplantation, while exposure to brentuximab vedotin was not uniform. Here the sequenced sample was peripheral blood mononuclear cells (PBMCs), taken before the second cycle of nivolumab. These receptors all stem from a human donor with classical Hodgkin lymphoma.

V usage is TRBV28 and J usage is TRBJ1-1; D is unresolved. Trimming cost V 8 bases and J 12 bases, with 13 bases left between them. Germline V lookup: CDR1 MDHEN, CDR2 SYDVKM. CDR3 length equals 10 residues. The CDR3 DNA reads as TGTGCCAGCCGCCGGAGGAACTCTTTCTTT. Translating it yields CASRRRNSFF. Using reference TRBV28 and TRBJ1-1 for the parts outside the CDR3, the full variable domain is DVKVTQSSRYLVKRTGEKVFLECVQDMDHENMFWYRQDPGLGLRLIYFSYDVKMKEKGDIPEGYSVSREKKERFSLILESASTNQTSMYLCASRRRNSFFGQGTRLTVV.

For the CDR3, the DNA is TGTGCCAGCTCACCCCGGACAGTAGGGTCTGGAAACACCATATATTTT. This sequence encodes CASSPRTVGSGNTIYF. The rearrangement uses TRBV18 and TRBJ1-3; TRBD1 might be the D (6 bases). Deletions cut 3 bases from V and 1 base from J, with 13 bases between. Per germline, CDR1 KGHSH and CDR2 LQKENI. This CDR3 is 16 amino acids long. The whole variable domain, remainder taken from reference TRBV18 and TRBJ1-3, is NAGVMQNPRHLVRRRGQEARLRCSPMKGHSHVYWYRQLPEEGLKFMVYLQKENIIDESGMPKERFSAEFPKEGPSILRIQQVVRGDSAAYFCASSPRTVGSGNTIYFGEGSWLTVV.

This clone was counted once. This CDR3 reads CASSLAQGMNTEAFF. The CDR3 nucleotides are TGTGCCAGCAGCTTAGCTCAGGGGATGAACACTGAAGCTTTCTTT. The chain carries TRBV7-9 and TRBJ1-1; D may be TRBD1 (6 bases). The length of the CDR3 is 15 residues. Germline V lookup: CDR1 SEHNR, CDR2 FQNEAQ (reference sequence). V was trimmed by 0 bases and J by 0 bases, leaving 8 bases between them.

This chain uses TRBV28 with TRBJ1-5; tentative D call: TRBD1 (6 bases). Trimming stripped 3 bases from V and 0 bases from J, with 18 bases between. This CDR3 spans 18 amino acids. Germline CDR1 reads MDHEN; CDR2 reads SYDVKM. The CDR3: CASSLPSDSFYSNQPQHF. The CDR3 region has the DNA TGTGCCAGCAGTTTGCCCTCGGACAGTTTCTATAGCAATCAGCCCCAGCATTTT.

The chain joins TRBV6-6 to TRBJ2-3; weak D call: TRBD1 (5 bases). The CDR3 totals 16 residues. The V end was cut by 5 bases, the J end by 1 base, with 16 bases between. Germline CDR1 is MNHNY and CDR2 is SVGAGI (reference sequence). The CDR3 nucleotides read TGTGCCAGCAGTGCCTACAGGTCCGCCGGCACAGATACGCAGTATTTT. It is translated as CASSAYRSAGTDTQYF.

This clone was seen once. The V and J genes are TRBV5-6 and TRBJ2-1; no firm D call. The V gene's germline CDR1 is SGHDT and CDR2 YYEEEE. There are 16 residues in the CDR3. Trimming pared 0 bases from V and 0 bases from J, leaving 10 bases between. DNA for the CDR3: TGTGCCAGCAGCTTGGAACGGGCCAGCTCCTACAATGAGCAGTTCTTC. It translates to CASSLERASSYNEQFF.

In its sample, this clone was seen once. The rearrangement uses TRBV28 and TRBJ2-1; D is perhaps TRBD2 (6 bases). The CDR3 loop spans 16 amino acids. Per the germline V gene, CDR1 is MDHEN and CDR2 is SYDVKM. V was pared by 1 base and J by 5 bases, with 15 bases between. CDR3 coding DNA: TGTGCCAGCAGTTTATCTCGGTGGGGCGGGGACAATGAGCAGTTCTTC. As protein: CASSLSRWGGDNEQFF.

The chain recombines TRBV6-1 with TRBJ1-1; no clear D. This CDR3 spans 15 amino acids. Germline CDR1 MNHNS, CDR2 SASEGT. V lost 2 bases, J lost 3 bases, and 13 bases lay in between. As DNA, the CDR3 is TGTGCCAGCAGTGAAAACATCAAGACGGACACTGAAGCTTTCTTT. It translates to CASSENIKTDTEAFF.

The chain uses TRBV4-2 and TRBJ2-6; D is uncertain. CDR1 is LGHNA, CDR2 YNFKEQ, per germline. V dropped 0 bases and J dropped 0 bases, with 6 bases sitting between them. There are 16 residues in the CDR3. The CDR3 here is CASSQDAASGANVLTF. CDR3 coding DNA: TGTGCCAGCAGCCAAGATGCAGCCTCTGGGGCCAACGTCCTGACTTTC.